The 11 T cell receptor beta chains reported below all come from one sample, sequenced in a study of cytomegalovirus exposure and HLA in healthy donors (dated by TCRdb to 2016 to 2017). Library preparation used the immunoSEQ multiplex PCR assay. The multiplex PCR relied on a mix of 60 forward primers for TCR Vbeta segments and 13 reverse primers for TCR Jbeta segments. What TCRdb holds here is the immuneACCESS table cut down to in-frame rearrangements. Part of the clones is not present; checked against another copy, under half of the missing clones reflect an unresolved V gene, and the others are unexplained. This sample has approximately 200,000 clones in its table, and about four fifths of those were observed once. Of the sample, about 6% is held by the ten largest clones. The specimen sequenced was PBMCs. The receptors come from a woman between 25 and 40 years old in good health and CMV-seropositive.

V and J are TRBV7-9 and TRBJ2-7; D uncertain. Germline CDR1 and CDR2: SEHNR and FQNEAQ (reference sequence). V dropped 1 base and J dropped 5 bases, with 6 bases sitting between them. The CDR3 totals 12 residues. In nucleotides, the CDR3 is TGTGCCAGCAGCTTAGTCCGGGACGAGCAGTACTTC. As protein: CASSLVRDEQYF.

The chain has TRBV4-1 and TRBJ2-7; 7 bases fit TRBD1. The germline V gene encodes CDR1 MGHRA and CDR2 YSYEKL. CDR3 length equals 17 residues. After removal of 0 bases from V and 0 bases from J, the junction contained 8 bases not matched to a gene. CDR3 region: CASSQDSETGSSYEQYF. CDR3 DNA: TGCGCCAGCAGCCAAGATAGCGAGACAGGGTCCTCCTACGAGCAGTACTTC.

J is TRBJ2-7 and V is TRBV11-2; 9 bases fit TRBD1. Germline V lookup: CDR1 SGHAT, CDR2 FQNNGV. The CDR3 totals 14 residues. The ends lost 3 bases at V and 7 bases at J; junction bases unmatched: 7. The CDR3 bases are TGTGCCAGCAGCTTCGGACAGGGGATTGTTGAGCAGTACTTC. This translates into CASSFGQGIVEQYF.

V gene TRBV5-1 combines with J gene TRBJ2-3, with 10 bases matching TRBD2. The CDR3 extends over 16 amino acids. With V trimmed by 4 bases and J by 4 bases, 9 bases remained unmatched. From germline, CDR1 is SGHRS and CDR2 YFSETQ. CDR3 in amino acids: CASSSTLAGASDTQYF. CDR3 nucleotides: TGCGCCAGCAGCAGCACCCTAGCGGGGGCCTCAGATACGCAGTATTTT. Using reference TRBV5-1 and TRBJ2-3 for the parts outside the CDR3, the full variable domain is KAGVTQTPRYLIKTRGQQVTLSCSPISGHRSVSWYQQTPGQGLQFLFEYFSETQRNKGNFPGRFSGRQFSNSRSEMNVSTLELGDSALYLCASSSTLAGASDTQYFGPGTRLTVL.

CDR3 residues: CASLIGTGAHTEAFF. The CDR3 region has the DNA TGTGCCAGCCTTATCGGAACAGGAGCCCACACTGAAGCTTTCTTT. The chain recombines TRBV7-8 with TRBJ1-1, with a weak D call TRBD1 (5 bases). CDR1 is SGHVS and CDR2 is FQNEAQ in the germline V gene. V was cut by 8 bases and J by 3 bases, with 19 bases left in between. The CDR3 contains 15 residues.

The gene calls are TRBV28 and TRBJ2-7; D possibly corresponds to TRBD2 (7 bases). V lost 7 bases and J 8 bases, leaving 12 bases between the germline ends. CDR1 and CDR2 from the germline V gene are MDHEN and SYDVKM. The CDR3 length is 11 residues. CDR3 loop: CASKGGPKQYF. Here the CDR3 DNA reads TGTGCCAGCAAGGGGGGGCCGAAGCAGTACTTC.

CDR3 DNA: TGTGCCAGCAGTTCTCGATTAGGAGGGCAGAGCTACGAGCAGTACTTC. Encoded protein: CASSSRLGGQSYEQYF. The chain combines TRBV27 with TRBJ2-7, with D possibly TRBD2 on 6 matching bases. The CDR3 is 16 residues long. Germline V gives CDR1 MNHEY, CDR2 SMNVEV (reference sequence). Between the trimmed V and J ends, which lost 4 bases and 3 bases, there was a span of 19 bases.

The CDR3 loop reads CASRDPLAAGSTDTQYF. In nucleotides, the CDR3 is TGTGCCAGCCGAGACCCCCTTGCAGCGGGGAGCACAGATACGCAGTATTTT. The chain carries TRBV7-9 and TRBJ2-3; 7 positions match TRBD2. The CDR3 spans 17 residues. V was clipped by 8 bases and J by 0 bases; unmatched bases: 14. The germline CDR1 and CDR2 sequences are SEHNR and FQNEAQ (reference sequence).

About this clone itself: Germline is not matched at one junction end, which may reflect a read error. This CDR3 reads CSAGEREQFF. The CDR3 DNA is TGCAGTGCTGGAGAGCGTGAGCAGTTCTTC. The chain employs TRBV20-1 and TRBJ2-1; the D is unclear. The CDR3 is made up of 10 amino acids. CDR1 and CDR2 from the germline V gene are DFQATT and SNEGSKA (reference sequence).

The sample holds a few counts of this clone. Written as DNA, the CDR3 is TGTGCCAGTAGCCGCGGGCCGTATGACAATCAGCCCCAGCATTTT. As protein: CASSRGPYDNQPQHF. This chain joins TRBV19 and TRBJ1-5; D is unresolved. The CDR3 has 15 residues. Germline V CDR1 and CDR2: LNHDA, SQIVND (reference sequence). Between the trimmed V and J ends, which lost 6 bases and 3 bases, there was a span of 15 bases.

This chain uses TRBV10-3 with TRBJ2-2; 7 bases align to TRBD1. The CDR3 consists of 15 residues. Trimming took 4 bases from V and 10 from J; bases not matched to a gene: 12. Germline CDR1 and CDR2: ENHRY and SYGVKD. The DNA of the CDR3 is TGTGCCATCAGTGTTTACGGGACAGCCGGGGCGGAGCTGTTTTTT. Amino acids: CAISVYGTAGAELFF.